Presented here are 5 T cell receptor beta chains from one specimen sequenced in a study of identical twins. Via MiXCR, TCRdb re-called the 5' RACE reads, giving one row per CDR3 protein. Seen here are roughly 260,000 distinct CDR3 sequences, 7% to 8.5% observed once, and the top ten hold about 5.6%. The same specimen was also included in a second study, on yellow fever vaccine responses in identical twins.

The sequenced sample consisted of CD8+ T cells sorted from blood. Source of these receptors: a young woman in good health.

This clonotype was detected many times. This sequence joins TRBV12-3 or TRBV12-4 and TRBJ2-1; D possibly corresponds to TRBD2 (5 bases). V gave up 0 bases and J gave up 1 base, with 7 bases separating them. The CDR3 contains 15 residues. CDR3 amino acids: CASSLAGASYNEQFF. The CDR3 DNA is TGTGCCAGCAGTTTAGCGGGAGCGTCCTACAATGAGCAGTTCTTC.

This clonotype was detected a few times. This rearrangement joins TRBV20-1 to TRBJ2-7; either TRBD1 or TRBD2 may fit D (6 bases each). Germline V gives CDR1 DFQATT, CDR2 SNEGSKA (reference sequence). With 1 base removed from V and 1 base from J, the gap between germline ends came to 29 bases. The CDR3 length is 20 residues. The CDR3 coding sequence is TGCAGTGCTAGAGTCCTCCTGGGCGGGGACACTGAACCTGGGTCCTACGAGCAGTACTTC. It encodes CSARVLLGGDTEPGSYEQYF.

The gene calls are TRBV7-9 and TRBJ2-7; no firm D call. Germline CDR1 SEHNR, CDR2 FQNEAQ (reference sequence). The CDR3 is 12 residues long. V was pared by 0 bases and J by 6 bases, with 6 bases between. CDR3 nucleotide sequence: TGTGCCAGCAGCTTAGCGGGTTTCGAGCAGTACGTC. It codes for CASSLAGFEQYV.

The rearrangement uses TRBV3-1 and TRBJ2-3, with 14 bases lining up with TRBD2. CDR3 size: 22 residues. The ends lost 1 base at V and 4 bases at J; junction bases unmatched: 19. Germline values: CDR1 LGHDT, CDR2 YNNKEL (reference sequence). CDR3 region: CASSQVPSGTSGSRSAPDTQYF. In DNA, the CDR3 is TGTGCCAGCAGCCAAGTACCTTCGGGGACTAGCGGGAGTAGGAGTGCCCCAGATACGCAGTATTTT.

Ten or more counts support this clonotype. The chain couples TRBV3-1 to TRBJ1-1, with D hard to call. Germline V gene sequence: CDR1 LGHDT, CDR2 YNNKEL (reference sequence). The CDR3 sequence is 13 residues long. V was clipped by 4 bases and J by 7 bases, with 13 bases between them. In DNA, the CDR3 is TGTGCCAGCAGCCCGGGAGTCACCCATGAAGCTTTCTTT. Translation gives CASSPGVTHEAFF.